This T cell receptor beta chain was captured by sequencing in a study of Graves' ophthalmopathy and Graves' hyperthyroidism. Notes on this clonotype: Its antigen remains unknown.

Whole-study results and caveats: Blood repertoires reportedly contained most expanded thyroid clonotypes above 0.001 frequency. Its predictions of ophthalmopathy progression gave the model roughly 71% sensitivity and 72% to 85% specificity. With approximately 90% sensitivity and 81.08% specificity, a 13-signature model separated ophthalmopathy from stable hyperthyroidism.

V lost 1 base and J 5 bases, leaving 8 bases between the germline ends. CDR3 length: 13 amino acids. CDR1 is SGHVS, CDR2 FNYEAQ, per germline. TCR beta CDR3 regions were amplified from RNA transcripts. Amplification began with first-round RT-PCR using HTBI primers, then second-round multiplex PCR was performed. TCRdb reanalysed the multiplex PCR reads using MiXCR and keeps one entry per CDR3 protein. The data contain roughly 610,000 distinct CDR3 sequences, 22% of them singletons. The origin of this receptor is a woman aged 18-29 years with stable Graves' hyperthyroidism. Some clones in this sample may be carry-over from other donors' samples. Input material: peripheral blood. The chain is built from TRBV7-6 and TRBJ2-5; D is uncertain. The CDR3 bases are TGTGCCAGCAGCTTAGTTCAGGTGGAGACCCAGTACTTC. Its protein is CASSLVQVETQYF.